This T cell receptor beta chain was sequenced for a study of CD8+ T cells in alopecia areata. Turning to the study itself: Scoring of treated patients' severity used the percentage of affected scalp area. The study, taken as a whole, reports: Scalp lesions, especially in alopecia totalis/universalis, had higher clonality than normal scalp.

Indicated treatment: oral pan-JAK inhibitor, 5-10 mg twice daily. Individuals with alopecia areata gave both lesional scalp punch biopsies and peripheral blood for collection. Reverse transcription of extracted RNA yielded cDNA, which provided the sequencing template. The repertoire was sequenced with immunoSEQ multiplex PCR; TCRdb's copy has only in-frame clones and lacks some. Of under 150,000 clones listed, around 82% were seen once; the top ten hold approximately 25%. Note on this clone: Antigen: not known.

The input for sequencing was CD8+ T cells sorted from blood, taken at week 4, from a patient treated with tofacitinib. This clonotype was sampled from a human donor with alopecia areata.

The CDR3 loop reads CASSQDRPGQGEWLTQYF. The CDR3 nucleotides are TGCGCCAGCAGCCAAGATCGCCCGGGACAGGGGGAATGGTTGACCCAGTACTTC. The V gene is TRBV4-3, the J gene TRBJ2-5; TRBD1 aligns across 11 bases. With V trimmed by 0 bases and J by 7 bases, 13 bases remained unmatched. The CDR3 runs 18 residues. The germline V gene encodes CDR1 LGHNA and CDR2 YSLEER.